This entry concerns a single T cell receptor (beta chain). The record originates from a study of beta chain features in type 1 diabetes. V was clipped by 4 bases and J by 1 base, with 15 bases between them. The V gene's germline CDR1 is LGHNA and CDR2 YNFKEQ. The CDR3 is 16 amino acids. Sequencing targeted expressed TCRB transcripts, as all isolated RNA had been reverse transcribed. The table came from immunoSEQ multiplex PCR; TCRdb's copy has only in-frame clones and leaves some out. Of roughly 500,000 clones in the sample, 11% are singletons; the top ten hold 0.045% to 0.06%. The sequence came from a young woman in good health. V gene TRBV4-2 combines with J gene TRBJ2-3; D possibly corresponds to TRBD2 (6 bases). Material: naive CD4+ T cells from blood. The CDR3 here is CASSPNWRRGTDTQYF. The CDR3 coding sequence is TGTGCCAGCAGCCCCAACTGGCGGAGGGGCACAGATACGCAGTATTTT.